Following are 8 T cell receptor beta chains from one sample sequenced in a study of blood T cells in healthy people across ages. A second PCR, run for roughly 7 to 11 cycles, used a sample-barcoded 5' primer plus a J-beta primer mix. TCRdb called the 5' RACE reads again in MiXCR, with one record for every CDR3 protein. The sample holds about 1 million distinct CDR3 sequences, around 45% seen once. The material sequenced was blood. The receptors shown here come from a woman aged 55-70 years in good health.

Only a few counts were recorded for this clonotype. This sequence joins TRBV20-1 and TRBJ2-5; 12 nucleotides match TRBD2. The CDR3 has 16 residues. Germline V gene lookup returns CDR1 DFQATT and CDR2 SNEGSKA (reference sequence). V lost 2 bases and J lost 1; bases outside the gene matches: 5. Here the CDR3 DNA reads TGCAGTGCTAGATTGGGACTAGCGGGCCTCCAAGAGACCCAGTACTTC. Translated, it gives CSARLGLAGLQETQYF.

The chain uses TRBV3-1 and TRBJ2-3; 7 bases are a match to TRBD2. The CDR3 contains 16 residues. CDR1 is LGHDT, CDR2 YNNKEL, per germline (reference sequence). Trimming took 2 bases from V and 3 from J; bases not matched to a gene: 8. CDR3 in DNA: TGTGCCAGCAGCCAAAGGCGGCGAGCGGGGACAGATACGCAGTATTTT. Its protein is CASSQRRRAGTDTQYF.

This clonotype was counted a few times. V gene TRBV11-2 combines with J gene TRBJ2-1; 8 nucleotides agree with TRBD2. Germline V gives CDR1 SGHAT, CDR2 FQNNGV. This CDR3 has 14 residues. The trim removed 5 bases at V and 8 bases at J, leaving 8 bases unmatched. CDR3 sequence reads: CASSPSGGQDEQFF. Written as DNA, the CDR3 is TGTGCCAGCAGCCCAAGCGGGGGTCAGGATGAGCAGTTCTTC.

V usage is TRBV7-8 and J usage is TRBJ2-7, with TRBD2 identical over 8 bases. The CDR3 sequence is 18 residues long. The germline V gene encodes CDR1 SGHVS and CDR2 FQNEAQ. V lost 1 base, J lost 0 bases, and 11 bases stayed unmatched. The chain's CDR3 is CASSLVLGGTSASYEQYF. CDR3 DNA sequence: TGTGCCAGCAGCTTAGTATTAGGCGGGACTAGTGCCTCCTACGAGCAGTACTTC.

The chain links TRBV10-2 to TRBJ2-7; the D is unclear. This CDR3 is 14 amino acids long. Trimming pared 11 bases from V and 0 bases from J, leaving 17 bases between. The germline gives CDR1 WSHSY, CDR2 SAAADI. CDR3 sequence (DNA): TGCGCCGGCCAAAATGAAAGGAGCTCCTACGAGCAGTACTTC. Its protein is CAGQNERSSYEQYF.

As regards this clonotype: One junction end does not reproduce the germline sequence, and a read error may be involved. The chain combines TRBV6-6 with TRBJ2-4; TRBD2 aligns across 7 bases. From germline, CDR1 is MNHNY and CDR2 SVGAGI (reference sequence). The CDR3 spans 15 residues. This CDR3 reads CASGTSASGGNIRYF. CDR3 in DNA: TGTGCCAGCGGAACTAGCGCCTCTGGGGGAAACATTCGGTACTTC.

Points on this clonotype: An end of the junction differs from the germline gene, which may be a read error. The rearrangement uses TRBV7-2 and TRBJ2-1; D is unresolved. Germline V gives CDR1 SGHTA, CDR2 FQGNSA. This CDR3 spans 12 amino acids. CDR3 nucleotide sequence: TGTGCTAGCAGCTTATGGCAAGCCGAGCAGTTCTTC. Translating gives CASSLWQAEQFF.

There are a few counts of this clonotype. This chain connects TRBV6-1 to TRBJ2-3; 7 bases map to TRBD2. V lost 0 bases to trimming and J lost 4 bases; unmatched junction nucleotides: 13. Germline-derived CDR1 and CDR2 are MNHNS and SASEGT. There are 18 residues in the CDR3. The DNA for the CDR3 is TGTGCCAGCAGTGAAGCGCATAGTGGACTAGGCGCGGCAGATACGCAGTATTTT. Protein sequence: CASSEAHSGLGAADTQYF.